Listed below are T cell receptor beta chains from one sample, sequenced in a study of T cells expressing NK-cell markers. TCRdb re-analyzed the 5' RACE reads; it lists each CDR3 protein once, without DNA. The table for this sample gives roughly 160,000 distinct CDR3 sequences. Sample: blood T cells: a sorted CD56 or NKG2C T cell subset, CD4+ or CD8+ T cells, or bulk PBMC T cells (not recorded which). Receptors were obtained from a man aged 18-75 years in good health. The CDR3 runs from the conserved cysteine through the conserved F or W. Fields, in order: V gene, J gene, CDR3 protein.

V gene: TRBV3-1; J gene: TRBJ2-5; CDR3 protein: CASSQVASGETQYF
V gene: TRBV7-9; J gene: TRBJ1-1; CDR3 protein: CASSLGAPGVGAEAFF
V gene: TRBV13; J gene: TRBJ2-7; CDR3 protein: CASSLRGGLRGYEQYF
V gene: TRBV9; J gene: TRBJ2-7; CDR3 protein: CASSAEPGEQYF
V gene: TRBV18; J gene: TRBJ2-7; CDR3 protein: CASSPPPGAPSYEQYF
V gene: TRBV10-3; J gene: TRBJ1-1; CDR3 protein: CAISPQGNMNTEAFF
V gene: TRBV15; J gene: TRBJ1-1; CDR3 protein: CATSRVPRAEAFF
V gene: TRBV14; J gene: TRBJ2-1; CDR3 protein: CASSQIVPRVAGGGYEQFF
V gene: TRBV7-9; J gene: TRBJ1-4; CDR3 protein: CASSGWGAEKEKLFF
V gene: TRBV7-9; J gene: TRBJ2-5; CDR3 protein: CASSGGDSQETQYF
V gene: TRBV29-1; J gene: TRBJ1-3; CDR3 protein: CSAQNSGNTIYF
V gene: TRBV5-8; J gene: TRBJ2-3; CDR3 protein: CASSLEFTQYF
V gene: TRBV2; J gene: TRBJ2-7; CDR3 protein: CASSEGIEQYF
V gene: TRBV28; J gene: TRBJ2-5; CDR3 protein: CASSLIGVTGQETQYF
V gene: TRBV7-6; J gene: TRBJ1-4; CDR3 protein: CASTSGRATNEKLFF
V gene: TRBV13; J gene: TRBJ2-7; CDR3 protein: CASSLWGGYATSDHEQYF
V gene: TRBV2; J gene: TRBJ2-1; CDR3 protein: CASSETLTSSGEQFF
V gene: TRBV7-9; J gene: TRBJ2-3; CDR3 protein: CASSSPLNTQYF
V gene: TRBV19; J gene: TRBJ2-1; CDR3 protein: CASNFGPSYNYNEQFF
V gene: TRBV12-3/TRBV12-4; J gene: TRBJ2-3; CDR3 protein: CASIHLLSGTDTQYF
V gene: TRBV11-2; J gene: TRBJ2-1; CDR3 protein: CASSLVPRGGYYNEQFF
V gene: TRBV12-3/TRBV12-4; J gene: TRBJ2-3; CDR3 protein: CASNLADRPTDTQYF
V gene: TRBV7-8; J gene: TRBJ2-3; CDR3 protein: CASSLPPGGYGTDTQYF
V gene: TRBV4-1; J gene: TRBJ1-1; CDR3 protein: CASSQEFSERVTFF
V gene: TRBV10-3; J gene: TRBJ2-1; CDR3 protein: CASAKSSSYNEQFF
V gene: TRBV2; J gene: TRBJ2-2; CDR3 protein: CASTLKLGQITNTGELFF
V gene: TRBV28; J gene: TRBJ2-7; CDR3 protein: CASYSGARKAWWLNEQYF
V gene: TRBV20-1; J gene: TRBJ2-3; CDR3 protein: CSATTTRGGADTQYF
V gene: TRBV6-5; J gene: TRBJ2-2; CDR3 protein: CASSYWGSNTGELFF
V gene: TRBV5-1; J gene: TRBJ2-7; CDR3 protein: CASQWDSSQSEQYF
V gene: TRBV28; J gene: TRBJ2-7; CDR3 protein: CASSRRTVSSYEQYF
V gene: TRBV4-2; J gene: TRBJ2-7; CDR3 protein: CASSQDYGRDEQYF
V gene: TRBV7-6; J gene: TRBJ1-3; CDR3 protein: CASSSLGLSGNTIYF
V gene: TRBV2; J gene: TRBJ2-1; CDR3 protein: CASSDGQGIVYNEQFF
V gene: TRBV3-1; J gene: TRBJ2-3; CDR3 protein: CASSQDPGGIGTQYF
V gene: TRBV29-1; J gene: TRBJ2-3; CDR3 protein: CSVKSGVLAPDTQYF
V gene: TRBV6-5; J gene: TRBJ2-5; CDR3 protein: CASSYSDSSQETQYF
V gene: TRBV9; J gene: TRBJ2-1; CDR3 protein: CASSTGGRGVTNEQFF
V gene: TRBV7-9; J gene: TRBJ2-7; CDR3 protein: CASSPRTGFGEQYF
V gene: TRBV9; J gene: TRBJ1-2; CDR3 protein: CASSVSGAYGYTF
V gene: TRBV6-1; J gene: TRBJ1-5; CDR3 protein: CASSEPQGWYQPQHF
V gene: TRBV25-1; J gene: TRBJ2-7; CDR3 protein: CASSVWGVGYEQYF
V gene: TRBV11-2; J gene: TRBJ1-2; CDR3 protein: CASSLDWGGGNYGYTF
V gene: TRBV6-5; J gene: TRBJ2-1; CDR3 protein: CASSYLGLENEQFF
V gene: TRBV7-9; J gene: TRBJ2-5; CDR3 protein: CASSPRASKEAETQYF
V gene: TRBV2; J gene: TRBJ2-7; CDR3 protein: CASTPGATSYEQYF
V gene: TRBV7-6; J gene: TRBJ2-7; CDR3 protein: CASSLGLGGESYEQYF
V gene: TRBV11-2; J gene: TRBJ2-7; CDR3 protein: CASSLVSVITGEQYF
V gene: TRBV6-1; J gene: TRBJ1-1; CDR3 protein: CASSADRPQVDTEAFF
V gene: TRBV15; J gene: TRBJ2-3; CDR3 protein: CATSRGGSRDTQYF
V gene: TRBV9; J gene: TRBJ1-1; CDR3 protein: CASSVGQGRWNTEAFF
V gene: TRBV13; J gene: TRBJ2-5; CDR3 protein: CASSISPDLAGQYLEGETQYF
V gene: TRBV5-1; J gene: TRBJ1-4; CDR3 protein: CASSLEGWGSTNEKLFF
V gene: TRBV20-1; J gene: TRBJ2-5; CDR3 protein: CSAKPQGKETQYF
V gene: TRBV28; J gene: TRBJ2-5; CDR3 protein: CASSSTGTIQTQYF
V gene: TRBV19; J gene: TRBJ2-3; CDR3 protein: CASSAGTGYRTDTQYF
V gene: TRBV5-1; J gene: TRBJ2-1; CDR3 protein: CASSLGTGVNEQFF
V gene: TRBV27; J gene: TRBJ2-1; CDR3 protein: CASSLHGGGYSYNEQFF